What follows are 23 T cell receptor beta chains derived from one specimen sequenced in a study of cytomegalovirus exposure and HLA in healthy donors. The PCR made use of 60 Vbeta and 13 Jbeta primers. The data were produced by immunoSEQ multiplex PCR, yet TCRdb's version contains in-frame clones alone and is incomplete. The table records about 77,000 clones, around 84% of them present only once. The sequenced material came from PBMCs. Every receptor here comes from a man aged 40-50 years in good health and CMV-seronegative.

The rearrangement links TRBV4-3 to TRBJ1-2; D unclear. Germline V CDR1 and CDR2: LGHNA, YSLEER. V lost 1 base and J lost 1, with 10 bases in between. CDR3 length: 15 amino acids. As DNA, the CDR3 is TGCGCCAGCAGCCAAGTGGGCCTCGGTAACTATGGCTACACCTTC. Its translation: CASSQVGLGNYGYTF.

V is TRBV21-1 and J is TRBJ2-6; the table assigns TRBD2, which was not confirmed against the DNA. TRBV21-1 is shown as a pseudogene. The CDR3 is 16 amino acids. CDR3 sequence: CASSNGKGSSLNVLTF. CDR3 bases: TGTGCCAGCAGCAACGGAAAGGGATCTAGCCTCAACGTCCTGACTTTC.

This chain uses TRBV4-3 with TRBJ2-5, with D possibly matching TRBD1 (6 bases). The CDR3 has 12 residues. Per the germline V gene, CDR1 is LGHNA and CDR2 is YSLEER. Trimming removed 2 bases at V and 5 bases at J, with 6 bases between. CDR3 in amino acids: CASSQTGETQYF. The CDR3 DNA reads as TGCGCCAGCAGCCAAACAGGGGAGACCCAGTACTTC.

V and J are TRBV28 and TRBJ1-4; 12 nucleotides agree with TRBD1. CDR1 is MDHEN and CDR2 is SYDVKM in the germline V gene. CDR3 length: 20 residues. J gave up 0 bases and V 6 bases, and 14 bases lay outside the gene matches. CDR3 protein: CASSLRPGQGARATNEKLFF. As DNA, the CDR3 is TGTGCCAGCAGCCTCCGTCCGGGACAGGGGGCTCGTGCAACTAATGAAAAACTGTTTTTT.

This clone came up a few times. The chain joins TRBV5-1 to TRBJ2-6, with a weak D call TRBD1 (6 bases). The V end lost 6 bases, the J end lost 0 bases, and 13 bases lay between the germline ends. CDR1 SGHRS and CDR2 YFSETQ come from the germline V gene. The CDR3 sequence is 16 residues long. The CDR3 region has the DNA TGCGCCAGCAAGGACAGTGGCAGCTCTGGGGCCAACGTCCTGACTTTC. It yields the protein CASKDSGSSGANVLTF.

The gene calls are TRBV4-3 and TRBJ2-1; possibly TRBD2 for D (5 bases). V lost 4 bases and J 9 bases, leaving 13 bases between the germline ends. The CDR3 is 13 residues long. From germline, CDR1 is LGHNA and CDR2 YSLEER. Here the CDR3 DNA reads TGCGCCAGCAGCCCCATAGAGGGCGGTGAGCAGTTCTTC. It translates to CASSPIEGGEQFF.

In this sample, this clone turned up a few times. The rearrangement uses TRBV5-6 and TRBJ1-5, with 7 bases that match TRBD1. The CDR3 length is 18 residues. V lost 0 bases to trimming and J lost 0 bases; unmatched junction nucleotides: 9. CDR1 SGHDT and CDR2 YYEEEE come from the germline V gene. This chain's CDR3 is CASSLEDRARSSNQPQHF. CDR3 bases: TGTGCCAGCAGCTTGGAAGACAGGGCAAGGAGTAGCAATCAGCCCCAGCATTTT. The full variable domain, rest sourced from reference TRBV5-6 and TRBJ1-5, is DAGVTQSPTHLIKTRGQQVTLRCSPKSGHDTVSWYQQALGQGPQFIFQYYEEEERQRGNFPDRFSGHQFPNYSSELNVNALLLGDSALYLCASSLEDRARSSNQPQHFGDGTRLSIL.

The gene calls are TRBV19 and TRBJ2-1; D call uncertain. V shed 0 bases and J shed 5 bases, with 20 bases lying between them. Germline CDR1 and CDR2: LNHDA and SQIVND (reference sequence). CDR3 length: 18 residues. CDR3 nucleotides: TGTGCCAGTAGTATAGAGTCCCAATTAGTACCCTTTGACAATGAGCAGTTCTTC. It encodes CASSIESQLVPFDNEQFF.

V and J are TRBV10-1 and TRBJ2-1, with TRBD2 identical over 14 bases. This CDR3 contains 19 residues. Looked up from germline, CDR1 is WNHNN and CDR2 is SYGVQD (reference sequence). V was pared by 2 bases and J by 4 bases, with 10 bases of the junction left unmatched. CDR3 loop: CASSEIGTSGSGRYNEQFF. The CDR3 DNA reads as TGCGCCAGCAGTGAGATCGGGACTAGCGGGAGCGGACGGTACAATGAGCAGTTCTTC.

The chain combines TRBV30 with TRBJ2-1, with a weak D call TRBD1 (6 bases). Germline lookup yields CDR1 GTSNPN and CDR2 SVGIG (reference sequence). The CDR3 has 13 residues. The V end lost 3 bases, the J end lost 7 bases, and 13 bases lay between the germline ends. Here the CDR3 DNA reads TGTGCCTGGAGGGGGGCGGTAGGGAATGAGCAGTTCTTC. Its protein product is CAWRGAVGNEQFF.

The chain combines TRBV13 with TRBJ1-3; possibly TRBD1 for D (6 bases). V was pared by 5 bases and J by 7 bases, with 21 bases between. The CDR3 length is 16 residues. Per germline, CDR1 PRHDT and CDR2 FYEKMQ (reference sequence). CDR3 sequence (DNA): TGTGCCAGCAGCGCGCCAAAGGGGGATCCACCGAACACCATATATTTT. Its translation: CASSAPKGDPPNTIYF.

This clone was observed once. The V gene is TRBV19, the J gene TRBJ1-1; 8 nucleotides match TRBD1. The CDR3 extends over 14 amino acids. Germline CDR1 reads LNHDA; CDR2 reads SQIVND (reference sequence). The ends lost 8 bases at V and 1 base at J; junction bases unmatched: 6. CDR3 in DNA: TGTGCCAGTGGACAGGGTTTTGGGAACACTGAAGCTTTCTTT. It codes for CASGQGFGNTEAFF.

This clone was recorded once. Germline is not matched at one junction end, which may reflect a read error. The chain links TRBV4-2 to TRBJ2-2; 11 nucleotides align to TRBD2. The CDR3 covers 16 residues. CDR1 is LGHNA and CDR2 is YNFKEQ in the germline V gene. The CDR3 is CAGSRAGTSGTGELFF. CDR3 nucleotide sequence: TGTGCCGGCAGCCGGGCCGGGACTAGCGGCACCGGGGAGCTGTTTTTT.

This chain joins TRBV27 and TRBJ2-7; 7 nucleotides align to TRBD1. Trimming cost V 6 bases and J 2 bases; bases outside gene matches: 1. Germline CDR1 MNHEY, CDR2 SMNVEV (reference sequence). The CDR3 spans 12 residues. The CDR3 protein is CASRDRTYEQYF. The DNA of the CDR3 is TGTGCCAGCAGGGACAGGACCTACGAGCAGTACTTC.

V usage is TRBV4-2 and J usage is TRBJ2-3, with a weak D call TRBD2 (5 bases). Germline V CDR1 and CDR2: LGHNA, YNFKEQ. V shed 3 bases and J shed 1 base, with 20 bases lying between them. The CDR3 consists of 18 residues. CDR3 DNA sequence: TGTGCCAGCAGCCAGGACTTGCCGGGCCGCCCTGGCACAGATACGCAGTATTTT. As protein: CASSQDLPGRPGTDTQYF.

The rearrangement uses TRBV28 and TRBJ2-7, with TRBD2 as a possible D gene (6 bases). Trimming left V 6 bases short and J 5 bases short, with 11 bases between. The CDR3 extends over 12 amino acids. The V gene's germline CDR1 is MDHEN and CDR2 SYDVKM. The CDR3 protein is CASSLTRDEQYF. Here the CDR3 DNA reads TGTGCCAGCAGCCTGACTAGGGACGAGCAGTACTTC.

The CDR3 loop is CAMGAGSTDTQYF. The CDR3, as DNA: TGTGCCATGGGAGCGGGAAGCACAGATACGCAGTATTTT. The chain has TRBV10-3 and TRBJ2-3, with 7 bases identical to TRBD2. V lost 9 bases to trimming and J lost 0 bases; unmatched junction nucleotides: 3. Germline V gene lookup returns CDR1 ENHRY and CDR2 SYGVKD. CDR3 length: 13 residues.

DNA for the CDR3: TGTGCCAGCTCACTTCAGGGGGCTTACAATGAGCAGTTCTTC. Its translation is CASSLQGAYNEQFF. The chain carries TRBV18 and TRBJ2-1; 8 bases match TRBD1. Germline V gives CDR1 KGHSH, CDR2 LQKENI. V gave up 4 bases and J gave up 4 bases; unmatched junction bases: 3. The CDR3 loop spans 14 amino acids.

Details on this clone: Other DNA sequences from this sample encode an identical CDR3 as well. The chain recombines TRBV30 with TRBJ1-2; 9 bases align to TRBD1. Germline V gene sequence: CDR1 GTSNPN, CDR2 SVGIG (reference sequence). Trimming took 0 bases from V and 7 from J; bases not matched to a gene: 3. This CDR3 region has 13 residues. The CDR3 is CAWSVGTGFGYTF. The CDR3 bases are TGTGCCTGGAGTGTTGGGACAGGGTTTGGCTACACCTTC.

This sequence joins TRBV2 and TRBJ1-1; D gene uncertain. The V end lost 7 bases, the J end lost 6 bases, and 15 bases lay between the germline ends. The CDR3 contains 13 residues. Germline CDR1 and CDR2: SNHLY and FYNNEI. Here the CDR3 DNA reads TGTGCCAGCAATCTACAGAGGGAGTCTGAAGCTTTCTTT. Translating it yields CASNLQRESEAFF.

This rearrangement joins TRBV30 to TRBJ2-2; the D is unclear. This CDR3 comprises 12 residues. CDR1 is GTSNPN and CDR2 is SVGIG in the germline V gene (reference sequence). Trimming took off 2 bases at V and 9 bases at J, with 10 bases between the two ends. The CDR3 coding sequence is TGTGCCTGGAGTTGGGCCGGCCGGGAGCTGTTTTTT. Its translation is CAWSWAGRELFF.

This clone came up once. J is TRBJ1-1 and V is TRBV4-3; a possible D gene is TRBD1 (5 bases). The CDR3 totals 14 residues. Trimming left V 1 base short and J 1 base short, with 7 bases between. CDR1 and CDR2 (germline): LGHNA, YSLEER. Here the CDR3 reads CASSQVTGNTEAFF. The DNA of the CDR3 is TGCGCCAGCAGCCAAGTAACAGGGAACACTGAAGCTTTCTTT.

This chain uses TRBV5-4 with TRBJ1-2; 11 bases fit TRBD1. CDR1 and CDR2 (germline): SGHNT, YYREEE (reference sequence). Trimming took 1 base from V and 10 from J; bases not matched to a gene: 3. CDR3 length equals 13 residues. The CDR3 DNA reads TGTGCCAGCAGCTTGAGGACAGGGGGCGCCTACACCTTC. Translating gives CASSLRTGGAYTF.